Following are 28 T cell receptor beta chains from one sample sequenced in a study of cytomegalovirus exposure and HLA in healthy donors. Both 60 Vbeta primers and 13 Jbeta primers went into the PCR. Produced via immunoSEQ multiplex PCR; TCRdb's table is partial and in-frame only. This sample has about 130,000 clones, with over 70% found just once. Sequenced: PBMCs. The source of these receptors is a man aged 35-49 years in good health and CMV-seropositive.

The chain links TRBV19 to TRBJ2-1; maybe TRBD1 (5 bases). CDR1 LNHDA and CDR2 SQIVND come from the germline V gene (reference sequence). Trimming took off 3 bases at V and 0 bases at J, with 9 bases between the two ends. The CDR3 covers 15 residues. The CDR3 is CASSIDRSSYNEQFF. The CDR3 region has the DNA TGTGCCAGTAGTATCGACAGAAGCTCCTACAATGAGCAGTTCTTC. The complete variable domain, with remaining parts taken from reference TRBV19 and TRBJ2-1, reads DGGITQSPKYLFRKEGQNVTLSCEQNLNHDAMYWYRQDPGQGLRLIYYSQIVNDFQKGDIAEGYSVSREKKESFPLTVTSAQKNPTAFYLCASSIDRSSYNEQFFGPGTRLTVL.

This clone was found once. The chain uses TRBV28 and TRBJ2-1; 7 nucleotides match TRBD1. CDR1 and CDR2 (germline): MDHEN, SYDVKM. V trimming: 3 bases; J trimming: 9 bases; junction bases outside the gene matches: 20. This CDR3 is built from 18 residues. CDR3 sequence: CASSFGPVRDRGSSEQFF. CDR3 bases: TGTGCCAGCAGTTTTGGTCCCGTCCGGGACAGAGGGAGCAGTGAGCAGTTCTTC.

This rearrangement joins TRBV7-8 to TRBJ1-2, with D possibly being TRBD1 (6 bases). The CDR3 has 16 amino acids. V lost 6 bases and J 1 base, leaving 18 bases between the germline ends. Per the germline V gene, CDR1 is SGHVS and CDR2 is FQNEAQ. Here the CDR3 reads CASSEPGTKNNYGYTF. The CDR3 nucleotides are TGTGCCAGCAGTGAACCCGGGACAAAAAATAACTATGGCTACACCTTC.

The chain recombines TRBV28 with TRBJ2-7; weak D call: TRBD1 (6 bases). The CDR3 runs 14 residues. Germline assignment: CDR1 MDHEN and CDR2 SYDVKM. With 2 bases removed from V and 3 bases from J, the gap between germline ends came to 11 bases. The CDR3 loop is CASSLTGSNYEQYF. As DNA, the CDR3 is TGTGCCAGCAGTTTAACAGGGAGCAACTACGAGCAGTACTTC.

The chain carries TRBV6-1 and TRBJ2-2, with a possible D match to TRBD1 (5 bases). CDR3 length: 15 residues. Trimming took 4 bases from V and 0 from J, leaving 9 bases between them. The germline gives CDR1 MNHNS, CDR2 SASEGT. CDR3 amino acids: CASSVRGPNTGELFF. In DNA form, the CDR3 reads TGTGCCAGCAGTGTAAGGGGCCCGAACACCGGGGAGCTGTTTTTT.

V is TRBV6-6 and J is TRBJ1-5; no clear D. CDR3 length equals 12 residues. V was cut by 5 bases and J by 12 bases, with 14 bases left in between. From germline, CDR1 is MNHNY and CDR2 SVGAGI (reference sequence). In DNA, the CDR3 is TGTGCCAGCAGTCCCCCTAATAACCTCCAGCATTTT. The encoded protein is CASSPPNNLQHF.

The chain uses TRBV5-1 and TRBJ2-1; no definite D call. The germline V gene has CDR1 SGHRS and CDR2 YFSETQ. Trimming removed 3 bases at V and 3 bases at J, with 10 bases between. The CDR3 length is 14 residues. DNA for the CDR3: TGCGCCAGCAGCTCCAATGACTTCTACAATGAGCAGTTCTTC. It specifies CASSSNDFYNEQFF.

The chain is built from TRBV6-1 and TRBJ2-7; maybe TRBD2 (6 bases). The CDR3 is made up of 14 amino acids. The ends were cut back, 2 bases at V and 6 bases at J, with 14 bases in the middle. CDR1 and CDR2 (germline): MNHNS, SASEGT. In DNA form, the CDR3 reads TGTGCCAGCAGTGAAATGGAGGGGCTTCGCGAGCAGTACTTC. Its translation is CASSEMEGLREQYF.

The J gene is TRBJ2-7, the V gene TRBV6-5; a weak D match, TRBD1 (5 bases). The CDR3 is made up of 16 amino acids. V was cut by 0 bases and J by 2 bases, with 14 bases left in between. Per germline, CDR1 MNHEY and CDR2 SVGAGI. CDR3 DNA: TGTGCCAGCAGTTACTCGAAATATGACAGAACCTACGAGCAGTACTTC. It encodes CASSYSKYDRTYEQYF.

The CDR3 protein is CASSEAGDRGLGYTF. CDR3 DNA sequence: TGTGCCAGCAGTGAAGCTGGGGACAGGGGGCTTGGCTACACCTTC. This chain joins TRBV6-1 and TRBJ1-2, with TRBD1 matching over 12 bases. Germline V CDR1 and CDR2: MNHNS, SASEGT. The CDR3 spans 15 residues. Trimming removed 0 bases from V and 7 bases from J; junction bases left unmatched: 3.

J is TRBJ2-1 and V is TRBV15, with D unclear. CDR1 is LNHNV and CDR2 is YYDKDF in the germline V gene (reference sequence). The CDR3 loop spans 12 amino acids. Deletions cut 0 bases from V and 8 bases from J, with 5 bases between. The CDR3 sequence: CATSREADEQFF. As DNA, the CDR3 is TGTGCCACCAGCAGAGAGGCGGATGAGCAGTTCTTC.

The chain recombines TRBV15 with TRBJ1-6; 7 positions match TRBD1. This CDR3 is 15 amino acids long. The germline CDR1 and CDR2 sequences are LNHNV and YYDKDF (reference sequence). Germline trimming cut 0 bases from V and 6 bases from J; bases unmatched to any gene: 2. This CDR3 reads CATSRDRDSNSPLHF. The CDR3 bases are TGTGCCACCAGCAGAGATAGGGACAGTAATTCACCCCTCCACTTT.

This clone has just a few counts. CDR3 sequence: CASSAGGAPLYEQYF. CDR3 nucleotides: TGTGCCAGCAGTGCGGGGGGAGCGCCTCTCTACGAGCAGTACTTC. J is TRBJ2-7 and V is TRBV6-1; 7 bases agree with TRBD2. V lost 4 bases and J lost 3; bases outside the gene matches: 9. The CDR3 length is 15 residues. Germline CDR1 reads MNHNS; CDR2 reads SASEGT.

The chain employs TRBV28 and TRBJ2-2; possible D gene TRBD2, 8 bases. V was pared by 4 bases and J by 7 bases, with 25 bases between. Germline CDR1 MDHEN, CDR2 SYDVKM. This CDR3 is 18 amino acids long. The CDR3 is CASSSQGGGLDEHGELFF. As DNA, the CDR3 is TGTGCCAGCAGTTCTCAGGGGGGGGGACTAGACGAGCACGGGGAGCTGTTTTTT.

Notes on this clone: Other DNA sequences in the same sample also yield this CDR3. The V gene is TRBV28, the J gene TRBJ1-1, with a possible D match to TRBD1 (5 bases). V lost 3 bases and J lost 2, with 7 bases in between. Germline lookup yields CDR1 MDHEN and CDR2 SYDVKM. CDR3 length equals 13 residues. DNA for the CDR3: TGTGCCAGCAGTTTGGGGGGAAACACTGAAGCTTTCTTT. This sequence encodes CASSLGGNTEAFF. The entire variable domain, with the rest obtained from reference TRBV28 and TRBJ1-1, is as follows: DVKVTQSSRYLVKRTGEKVFLECVQDMDHENMFWYRQDPGLGLRLIYFSYDVKMKEKGDIPEGYSVSREKKERFSLILESASTNQTSMYLCASSLGGNTEAFFGQGTRLTVV.

The rearrangement links TRBV5-6 to TRBJ2-1; 13 bases map to TRBD2. This CDR3 comprises 18 residues. Germline CDR1 is SGHDT and CDR2 is YYEEEE. V was pared by 4 bases and J by 3 bases, with 10 bases of the junction left unmatched. This chain's CDR3 is CASSPPRLAGGHYNEQFF. The CDR3 region has the DNA TGTGCCAGCAGCCCTCCCCGACTAGCGGGAGGCCACTACAATGAGCAGTTCTTC.

The chain has TRBV7-2 and TRBJ2-3; D remains unclear. V lost 1 base to trimming and J lost 5 bases, with 10 bases between them. Germline lookup yields CDR1 SGHTA and CDR2 FQGNSA. CDR3 size: 14 residues. CDR3 nucleotides: TGTGCCAGCAGCTTAGGGGCCGTACTAGATACGCAGTATTTT. It yields the protein CASSLGAVLDTQYF.

This clone was seen more than once but under ten times. This rearrangement joins TRBV5-1 to TRBJ2-7, with 10 positions matching TRBD2. This CDR3 is 16 amino acids long. Germline V lookup: CDR1 SGHRS, CDR2 YFSETQ. V shed 4 bases and J 1 base; nucleotides not matched to a gene: 8. The CDR3 bases are TGCGCCAGCAGCCCAGGAGCGGGAGGGCCTTCCTACGAGCAGTACTTC. Translated: CASSPGAGGPSYEQYF.

V usage is TRBV5-1 and J usage is TRBJ1-1; 7 bases map to TRBD1. V shed 0 bases, J shed 4 bases, and the junction held 6 bases outside the gene matches. In germline, CDR1 is SGHRS, CDR2 YFSETQ. CDR3 length: 15 amino acids. This CDR3 is CASSLAGRGATEAFF. CDR3 nucleotide sequence: TGCGCCAGCAGCTTGGCCGGCAGGGGGGCCACTGAAGCTTTCTTT. The full variable domain, its missing parts supplied by reference TRBV5-1 and TRBJ1-1, is KAGVTQTPRYLIKTRGQQVTLSCSPISGHRSVSWYQQTPGQGLQFLFEYFSETQRNKGNFPGRFSGRQFSNSRSEMNVSTLELGDSALYLCASSLAGRGATEAFFGQGTRLTVV.

This sequence joins TRBV28 and TRBJ1-1; 8 nucleotides agree with TRBD1. The CDR3 consists of 15 residues. The junction had 10 bases not matched to a gene; V was cut back by 10 bases and J by 0 bases. Germline CDR1 reads MDHEN; CDR2 reads SYDVKM. The CDR3 DNA reads TGTGCCACCGCGGACAGGGTGGCTGTGAACACTGAAGCTTTCTTT. Its protein product is CATADRVAVNTEAFF.

This clone occurred a few times. The chain is built from TRBV2 and TRBJ2-7; weak D call: TRBD1 (6 bases). Germline values: CDR1 SNHLY, CDR2 FYNNEI. With 7 bases removed from V and 4 bases from J, the gap between germline ends came to 11 bases. This CDR3 contains 12 residues. The CDR3 spells CASIGQSYEQYF. CDR3 DNA sequence: TGTGCCAGCATCGGACAGTCTTACGAGCAGTACTTC.

Note on this clone: Other DNA variants within this sample encode the same CDR3. The CDR3 region is CASSLDRGTYEQYF. The CDR3 DNA reads as TGCGCCAGCAGCTTGGACAGGGGCACCTACGAGCAGTACTTC. This sequence joins TRBV5-1 and TRBJ2-7, with TRBD1 identical over 7 bases. Trimming took 0 bases from V and 2 from J; bases not matched to a gene: 2. The CDR3 is 14 amino acids. The V gene's germline CDR1 is SGHRS and CDR2 YFSETQ.

CDR3 nucleotides: TGTGCCAGTAGAACAGTCGACAGGGCTCAGCCCCAGCATTTT. It translates to CASRTVDRAQPQHF. This chain connects TRBV19 to TRBJ1-5; 7 nucleotides align to TRBD1. The CDR3 spans 14 residues. Looked up from germline, CDR1 is LNHDA and CDR2 is SQIVND (reference sequence). With 6 bases clipped from V and 6 bases from J, the junction kept 8 bases outside the gene matches.

The table lists this clone with a few counts. V is TRBV28 and J is TRBJ2-1, with TRBD2 matching over 10 bases. The V and J ends lost 4 bases and 3 bases, in that order; junction bases with no gene match: 6. The length of the CDR3 is 16 residues. Germline loops: CDR1 MDHEN, CDR2 SYDVKM. CDR3 sequence: CASSYPGTSVYNEQFF. In DNA form, the CDR3 reads TGTGCCAGCAGTTACCCCGGGACTAGCGTCTACAATGAGCAGTTCTTC. The full variable domain, its missing parts supplied by reference TRBV28 and TRBJ2-1, is DVKVTQSSRYLVKRTGEKVFLECVQDMDHENMFWYRQDPGLGLRLIYFSYDVKMKEKGDIPEGYSVSREKKERFSLILESASTNQTSMYLCASSYPGTSVYNEQFFGPGTRLTVL.

The chain is built from TRBV2 and TRBJ2-3, with D maybe TRBD2 (6 bases). The length of the CDR3 is 11 residues. The germline V and J ends were trimmed by 8 bases and 3 bases, with 6 bases remaining between them. CDR1 is SNHLY, CDR2 FYNNEI, per germline. In DNA, the CDR3 is TGTGCCAGCGCGGGGACAGATACGCAGTATTTT. Its protein product is CASAGTDTQYF.

This clone turned up a few times. V usage is TRBV6-1 and J usage is TRBJ2-3, with D perhaps matching TRBD2 (6 bases). The CDR3 is 13 residues long. From germline, CDR1 is MNHNS and CDR2 SASEGT. The V end lost 3 bases, the J end lost 6 bases, and 10 bases lay between the germline ends. CDR3 sequence: CASSDGGVDTQYF. DNA for the CDR3: TGTGCCAGCAGTGACGGGGGAGTGGATACGCAGTATTTT.

The sample holds a few counts of this clone. The chain uses TRBV5-4 and TRBJ1-2; no clear D gene. Germline values: CDR1 SGHNT, CDR2 YYREEE (reference sequence). V lost 0 bases and J lost 6, with 12 bases in between. There are 14 residues in the CDR3. For the CDR3, the DNA is TGTGCCAGCAGCTTGGACAGTAGAAGAAATGGCTACACCTTC. Its protein is CASSLDSRRNGYTF.

The chain uses TRBV10-3 and TRBJ2-1; D ambiguous. This CDR3 has 16 amino acids. Germline lookup yields CDR1 ENHRY and CDR2 SYGVKD. The V end lost 0 bases, the J end lost 2 bases, and 11 bases lay between the germline ends. CDR3 bases: TGTGCCATCAGTGAGTCAGTGACAAATACCTACAATGAGCAGTTCTTC. Translating it yields CAISESVTNTYNEQFF.